What follows is one T cell receptor beta chain and its context. The target antigen is unknown. Naive CD8 populations comprised CD45RO-negative cells positively selected for CCR7, excluding terminally differentiated effector memory CD45RA+ cells. Every contributor of samples was a Caucasian grown-up residing in Nashville, Tennessee. This sample is part of a study of shared clonotypes between healthy human individuals. Sequencing was performed with immunoSEQ multiplex PCR; in TCRdb, only in-frame clones are kept and a portion is missing. Of about 820,000 clones listed, 85% to 95% were seen once; the top ten hold more than 20%. The study's findings and limits: It was expected that sequencing depth would affect clonotype sharing among donors. Non-shared clonotypes had lower generation probabilities than clonotypes shared by all four sorted-subset donors.

Germline trimming cut 6 bases from V and 6 bases from J; bases unmatched to any gene: 4. The CDR3 consists of 15 residues. Germline V lookup: CDR1 MDHEN, CDR2 SYDVKM. This clonotype was obtained from a man aged 25-45 years in good health. Sequenced input: naive CD8+ T cells sorted from blood. The chain joins TRBV28 to TRBJ2-1; 14 bases map to TRBD2. The CDR3 DNA reads TGTGCCAGCAGCCGACTAGCGGGAGGGGCCAATGAGCAGTTCTTC. Its protein product is CASSRLAGGANEQFF.